This T cell receptor beta chain was sequenced during a study of cytomegalovirus exposure and HLA in healthy donors. Study-level background: Roughly 170 million T cells yielded around 120 million unique TCR beta sequences in earlier analysis. About 84% of 398 genotyped donors fell in the Caucasian-associated ancestry cluster. Study-wide findings and caveats: Researchers had no immune exposure information except CMV serostatus available. Associated with HLA alleles at 0.05 false discovery rate in a later analysis were about 17,000 TCR beta sequences.

PCR involved 60 Vbeta and 13 Jbeta primers. Measured with immunoSEQ multiplex PCR; TCRdb has only the in-frame clones, and not every one. This sample has tens of thousands of clones, with just under 80% found just once. The V gene's germline CDR1 is SGHAT and CDR2 FQDESV (reference sequence). This CDR3 region has 14 residues. After removal of 6 bases from V and 8 bases from J, the junction contained 10 bases not matched to a gene. Notes on this clone: Its antigen is unidentified.

The chain carries TRBV11-1 and TRBJ2-1, with 7 bases that match TRBD1. Sequences were obtained from PBMCs. The sequence derives from a woman in her forties in good health and CMV-seropositive. The CDR3, as DNA: TGTGCCAGCAGTCGACAGGGAAGAGGAGATGAGCAGTTCTTC. As protein: CASSRQGRGDEQFF.